A selection of T cell receptor beta chains follows, all from one sample in a study of CD8+ T cells in alopecia areata. Data came from immunoSEQ multiplex PCR; TCRdb stores just in-frame clones and leaves some out. The sample consists of about 110,000 clones, 59% of them appearing once. The sample taken for sequencing was CD8+ T cells sorted from blood. The receptors derive from a human donor in good health. Both conserved end residues are part of each CDR3. The order of the fields is D gene, V gene, clone size, J gene, CDR3 protein, CDR3 DNA. A D gene is named only where the DNA matches it firmly. Rows may omit the clone size; those that give it use once, few, many or a size class.

.	TRBV6-5	.	TRBJ2-1	CASSSRDAYNEQFF	TGTGCCAGCAGTTCAAGGGATGCCTACAATGAGCAGTTCTTC
.	TRBV9	.	TRBJ2-1	CASSPSGLDYNEQFF	TGTGCCAGCAGCCCATCGGGACTGGACTACAATGAGCAGTTCTTC
TRBD2	TRBV4-2	.	TRBJ2-7	CASSQGGGLESYEQYF	TGTGCCAGCAGCCAGGGGGGGGGACTAGAGTCCTACGAGCAGTACTTC
.	TRBV30	once	TRBJ2-1	CAWRAGVAYNEQFF	TGTGCCTGGAGGGCAGGGGTTGCCTACAATGAGCAGTTCTTC
TRBD2	TRBV28	few	TRBJ2-1	CASSFIAGVGEQFF	TGTGCCAGCAGTTTTATAGCGGGGGTAGGTGAGCAGTTCTTC
.	TRBV4-3	.	TRBJ2-6	CASSPEPYLFRANVLTF	TGCGCCAGCAGCCCCGAACCTTATCTGTTTCGGGCCAACGTCCTGACTTTC
.	TRBV5-6	.	TRBJ2-1	CASSPADGRPRDNEQFF	TGTGCCAGCAGCCCCGCAGATGGCAGGCCAAGGGACAATGAGCAGTTCTTC
.	TRBV29-1	once	TRBJ1-2	CSVDGSRERANYGYTF	TGCAGCGTTGACGGGTCCCGGGAAAGGGCTAACTATGGCTACACCTTC
TRBD1	TRBV7-8	few	TRBJ1-1	CASSLTGGMNTEAFF	TGTGCCAGCAGCTTGACAGGGGGCATGAACACTGAAGCTTTCTTT
TRBD1	TRBV30	few	TRBJ2-2	CAWSPGGYTGELFF	TGTGCCTGGAGTCCAGGGGGTTACACCGGGGAGCTGTTTTTT
.	TRBV7-9	few	TRBJ1-3	CASSSGNTIYF	TGTGCCAGCAGCTCCGGAAACACCATATATTTT